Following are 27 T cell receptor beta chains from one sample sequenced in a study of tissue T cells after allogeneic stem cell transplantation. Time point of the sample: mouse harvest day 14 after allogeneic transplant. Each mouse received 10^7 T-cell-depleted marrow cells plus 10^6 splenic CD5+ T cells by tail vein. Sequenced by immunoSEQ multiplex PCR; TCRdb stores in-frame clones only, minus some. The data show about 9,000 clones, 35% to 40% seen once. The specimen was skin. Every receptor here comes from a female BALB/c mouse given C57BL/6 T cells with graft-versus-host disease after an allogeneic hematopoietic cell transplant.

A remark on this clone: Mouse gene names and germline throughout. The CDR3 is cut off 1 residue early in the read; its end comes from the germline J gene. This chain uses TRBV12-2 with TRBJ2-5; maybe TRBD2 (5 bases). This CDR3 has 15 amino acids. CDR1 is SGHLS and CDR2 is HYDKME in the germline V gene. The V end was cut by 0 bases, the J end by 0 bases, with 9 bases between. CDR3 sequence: CASSLVGFNQDTQYF. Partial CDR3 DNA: TGTGCCAGCTCTCTCGTGGGGTTTAACCAAGACACCCAGTAC.

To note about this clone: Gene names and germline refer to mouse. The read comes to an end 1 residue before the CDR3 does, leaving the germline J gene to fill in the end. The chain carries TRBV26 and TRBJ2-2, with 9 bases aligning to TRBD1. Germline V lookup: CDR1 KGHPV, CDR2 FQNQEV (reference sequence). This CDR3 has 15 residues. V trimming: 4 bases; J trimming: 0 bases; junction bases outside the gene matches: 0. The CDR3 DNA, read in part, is TGTGCCAGCAGTCGACAGGGGGCAAACACCGGGCAGCTCTAC. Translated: CASSRQGANTGQLY. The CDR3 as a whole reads CASSRQGANTGQLYF.

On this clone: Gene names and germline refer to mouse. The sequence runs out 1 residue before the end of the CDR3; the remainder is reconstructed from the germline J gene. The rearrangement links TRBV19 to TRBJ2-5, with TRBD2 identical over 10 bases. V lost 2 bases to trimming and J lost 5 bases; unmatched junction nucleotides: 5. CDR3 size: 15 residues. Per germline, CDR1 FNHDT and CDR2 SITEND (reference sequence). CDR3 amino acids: CASSIAGGAPDTQYF. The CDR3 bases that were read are TGTGCCAGCAGTATTGCTGGGGGGGCGCCAGACACCCAGTAC. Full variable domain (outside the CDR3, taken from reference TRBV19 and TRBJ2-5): GGIITQTPKFLIGQEGQKLTLKCQQNFNHDTMYWYRQDSGKGLRLIYYSITENDLQKGDLSEGYDASREKKSSFSLTVTSAQKNEMAVFLCASSIAGGAPDTQYFGPGTRLLVL.

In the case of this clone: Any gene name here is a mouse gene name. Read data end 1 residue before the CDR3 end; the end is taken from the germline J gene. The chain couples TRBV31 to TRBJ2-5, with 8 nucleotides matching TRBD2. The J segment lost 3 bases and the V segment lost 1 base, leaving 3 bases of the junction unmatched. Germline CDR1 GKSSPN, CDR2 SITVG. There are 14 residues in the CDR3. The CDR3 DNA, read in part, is TGTGCCTGGAGTCGACTGGGGCAACAAGACACCCAGTAC. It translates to CAWSRLGQQDTQY. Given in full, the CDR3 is CAWSRLGQQDTQYF.

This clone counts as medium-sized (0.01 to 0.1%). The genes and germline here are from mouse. The chain's CDR3 is CASSLLQANSDYTF. Partial CDR3 DNA: TGTGCCAGCAGTCTGTTACAGGCAAACTCCGACTACACC. The chain recombines TRBV26 with TRBJ1-2; weak D call: TRBD1 (5 bases). The read finishes 1 residue shy of the CDR3 end, and the germline J gene is used to complete it. The germline gives CDR1 KGHPV, CDR2 FQNQEV (reference sequence). Trimming removed 1 base from V and 0 bases from J, with 6 bases in between. The CDR3 is 14 amino acids. The complete variable domain, with remaining parts taken from reference TRBV26 and TRBJ1-2, reads NSKVIQTPRYLVKGQGQKAKMRCIPEKGHPVVFWYQQNKNNEFKFLINFQNQEVLQQIDMTEKRFSAECPSNSPCSLEIQSSEAGDSALYLCASSLLQANSDYTFGSGTRLLVI.

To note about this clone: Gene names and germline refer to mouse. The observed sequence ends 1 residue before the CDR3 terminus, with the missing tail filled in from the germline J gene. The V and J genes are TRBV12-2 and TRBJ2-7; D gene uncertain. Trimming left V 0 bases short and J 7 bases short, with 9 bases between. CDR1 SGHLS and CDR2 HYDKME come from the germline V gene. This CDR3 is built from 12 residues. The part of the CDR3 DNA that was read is TGTGCCAGCTCTCTCTGGCTGAGGGAACAGTAC. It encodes CASSLWLREQY. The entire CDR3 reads CASSLWLREQYF.

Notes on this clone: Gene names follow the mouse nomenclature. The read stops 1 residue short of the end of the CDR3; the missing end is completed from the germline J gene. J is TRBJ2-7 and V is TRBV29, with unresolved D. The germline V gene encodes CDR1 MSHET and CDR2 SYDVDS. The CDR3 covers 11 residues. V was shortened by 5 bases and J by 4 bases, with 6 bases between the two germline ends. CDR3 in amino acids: CASSLNYEQYF. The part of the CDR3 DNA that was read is TGTGCTAGCAGTCTAAATTATGAACAGTAC. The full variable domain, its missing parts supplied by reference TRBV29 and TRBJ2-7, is DMKVTQMPRYLIKRMGENVLLECGQDMSHETMYWYRQDPGLGLQLIYISYDVDSNSEGDIPKGYRVSRKKREHFSLILDSAKTNQTSVYFCASSLNYEQYFGPGTRLTVL.

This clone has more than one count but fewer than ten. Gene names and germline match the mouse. CDR3 bases read: TGTGCAAGCAGCCTACAGGGGGCAAACACAGAAGTCTTC. This translates into CASSLQGANTEVF. The full-length CDR3 reads as CASSLQGANTEVFF. This chain links TRBV16 with TRBJ1-1; TRBD1 matches at 8 bases. The CDR3 goes on 1 residue after the read ends, and that part is filled in from the germline J gene. The germline V gene has CDR1 SGHSA and CDR2 FRNQAP. CDR3 length: 14 amino acids. The J segment lost 0 bases and the V segment lost 5 bases, leaving 2 bases of the junction unmatched.

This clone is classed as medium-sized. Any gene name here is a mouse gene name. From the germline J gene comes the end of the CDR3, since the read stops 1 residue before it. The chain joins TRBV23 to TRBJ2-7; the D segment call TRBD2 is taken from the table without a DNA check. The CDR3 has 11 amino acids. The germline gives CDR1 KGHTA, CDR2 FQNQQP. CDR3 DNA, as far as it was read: TGCTCCAGCCCGGACTGGAGGGAACAGTAC. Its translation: CSSPDWREQY. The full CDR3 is CSSPDWREQYF.

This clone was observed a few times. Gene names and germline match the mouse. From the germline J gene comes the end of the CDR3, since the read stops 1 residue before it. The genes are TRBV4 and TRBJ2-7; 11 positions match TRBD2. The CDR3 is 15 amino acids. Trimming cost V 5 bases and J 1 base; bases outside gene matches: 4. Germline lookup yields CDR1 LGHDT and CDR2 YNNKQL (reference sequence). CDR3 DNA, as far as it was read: TGTGCCAGCAGCCCCCGACTGGGGGGGTCCTATGAACAGTAC. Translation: CASSPRLGGSYEQY. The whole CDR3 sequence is CASSPRLGGSYEQYF.

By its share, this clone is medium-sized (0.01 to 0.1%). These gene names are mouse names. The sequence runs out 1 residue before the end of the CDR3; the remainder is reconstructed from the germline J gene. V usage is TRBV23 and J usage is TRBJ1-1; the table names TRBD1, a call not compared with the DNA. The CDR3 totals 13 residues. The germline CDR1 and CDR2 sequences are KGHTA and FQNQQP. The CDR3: CSSSQSQNTEVFF. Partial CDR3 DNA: TGCTCCAGCAGTCAATCCCAAAACACAGAAGTCTTC. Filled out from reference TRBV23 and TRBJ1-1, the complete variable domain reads DAAVTQKPRYLIKMKGQEAEMKCIPEKGHTAVFWYQQKQSKELKFLIYFQNQQPLDQIDMVKERFSAVCPSSSLCSLGIRTCEAEDSALYLCSSSQSQNTEVFFGKGTRLTVV.

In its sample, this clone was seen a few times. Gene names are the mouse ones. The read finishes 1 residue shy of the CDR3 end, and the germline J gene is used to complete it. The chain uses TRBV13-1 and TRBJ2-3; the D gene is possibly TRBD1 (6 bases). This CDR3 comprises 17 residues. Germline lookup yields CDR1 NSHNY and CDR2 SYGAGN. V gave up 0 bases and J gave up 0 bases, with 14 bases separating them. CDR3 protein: CASSDAPGTTSAETLYF. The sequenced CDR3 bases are TGTGCCAGCAGTGATGCACCCGGGACAACTAGTGCAGAAACGCTGTAT.

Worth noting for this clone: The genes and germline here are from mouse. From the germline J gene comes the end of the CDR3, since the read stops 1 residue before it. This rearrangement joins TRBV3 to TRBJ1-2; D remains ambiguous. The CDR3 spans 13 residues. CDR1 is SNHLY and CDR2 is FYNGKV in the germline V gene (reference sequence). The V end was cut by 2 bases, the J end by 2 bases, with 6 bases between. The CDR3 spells CASSLRLNSDYTF. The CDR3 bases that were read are TGTGCCAGCAGCTTAAGACTGAACTCCGACTACACC.

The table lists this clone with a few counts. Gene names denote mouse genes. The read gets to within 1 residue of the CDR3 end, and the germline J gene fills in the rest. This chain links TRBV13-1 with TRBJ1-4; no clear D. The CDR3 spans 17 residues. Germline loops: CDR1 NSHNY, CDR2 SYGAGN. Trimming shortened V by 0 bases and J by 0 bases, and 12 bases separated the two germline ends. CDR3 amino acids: CASSDALRGLSNERLFF. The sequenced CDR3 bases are TGTGCCAGCAGTGATGCACTTCGAGGCCTTTCCAACGAAAGATTATTT. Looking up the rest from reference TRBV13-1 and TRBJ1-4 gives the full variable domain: EAAVTQSPRNKVTVTGGNVTLSCRQTNSHNYMYWYRQDTGHGLRLIHYSYGAGNLRIGDVPDGYKATRTTQEDFFLLLELASPSQTSLYFCASSDALRGLSNERLFFGHGTKLSVL.

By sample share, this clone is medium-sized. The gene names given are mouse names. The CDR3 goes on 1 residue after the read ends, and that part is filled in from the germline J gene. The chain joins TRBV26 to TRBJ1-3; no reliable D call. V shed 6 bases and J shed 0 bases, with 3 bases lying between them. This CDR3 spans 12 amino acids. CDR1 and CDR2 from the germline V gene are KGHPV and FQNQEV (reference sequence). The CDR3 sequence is CASRSSGNTLYF. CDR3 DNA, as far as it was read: TGTGCCAGCAGGAGTTCTGGAAATACGCTCTAT.

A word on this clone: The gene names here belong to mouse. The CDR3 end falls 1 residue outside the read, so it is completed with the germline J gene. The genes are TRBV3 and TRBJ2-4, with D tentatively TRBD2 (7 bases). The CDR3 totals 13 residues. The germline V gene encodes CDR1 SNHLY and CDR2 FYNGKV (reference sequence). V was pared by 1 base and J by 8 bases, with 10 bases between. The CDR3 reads CASSLGGAPTLYF. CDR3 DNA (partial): TGTGCCAGCAGCTTAGGGGGGGCCCCCACCTTGTAC.

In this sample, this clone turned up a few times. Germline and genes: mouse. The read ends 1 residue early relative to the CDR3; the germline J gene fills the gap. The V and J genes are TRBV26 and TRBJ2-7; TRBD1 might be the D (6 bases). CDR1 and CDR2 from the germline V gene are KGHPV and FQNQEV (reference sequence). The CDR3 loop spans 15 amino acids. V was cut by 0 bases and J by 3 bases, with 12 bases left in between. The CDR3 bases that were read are TGTGCCAGCAGTCTGTCGAGGGACAAAATCTATGAACAGTAC. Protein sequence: CASSLSRDKIYEQY. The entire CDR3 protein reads CASSLSRDKIYEQYF.

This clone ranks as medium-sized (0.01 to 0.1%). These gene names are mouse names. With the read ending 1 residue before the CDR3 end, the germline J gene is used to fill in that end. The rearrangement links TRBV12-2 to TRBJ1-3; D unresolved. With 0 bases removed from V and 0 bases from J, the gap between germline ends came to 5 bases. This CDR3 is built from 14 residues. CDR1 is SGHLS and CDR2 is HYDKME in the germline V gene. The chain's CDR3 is CASSLDISGNTLYF. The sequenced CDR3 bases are TGTGCCAGCTCTCTCGACATTTCTGGAAATACGCTCTAT. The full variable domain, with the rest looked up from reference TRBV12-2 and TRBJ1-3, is NSGVVQSPRYIIKGKGERSILKCIPISGHLSVAWYQQTQGQELKFFIQHYDKMERDKGNLPSRFSVQQFDDYHSEMNMSALELEDSAVYFCASSLDISGNTLYFGEGSRLIVV.

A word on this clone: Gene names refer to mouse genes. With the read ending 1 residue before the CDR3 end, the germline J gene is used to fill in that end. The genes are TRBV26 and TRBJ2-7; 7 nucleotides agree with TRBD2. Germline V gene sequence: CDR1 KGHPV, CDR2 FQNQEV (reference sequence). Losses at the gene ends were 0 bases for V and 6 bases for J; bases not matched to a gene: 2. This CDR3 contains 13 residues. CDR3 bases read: TGTGCCAGCAGTCTGTCGAACTGGGGTGAACAGTAC. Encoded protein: CASSLSNWGEQY. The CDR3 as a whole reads CASSLSNWGEQYF. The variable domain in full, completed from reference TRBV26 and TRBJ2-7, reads NSKVIQTPRYLVKGQGQKAKMRCIPEKGHPVVFWYQQNKNNEFKFLINFQNQEVLQQIDMTEKRFSAECPSNSPCSLEIQSSEAGDSALYLCASSLSNWGEQYFGPGTRLTVL.

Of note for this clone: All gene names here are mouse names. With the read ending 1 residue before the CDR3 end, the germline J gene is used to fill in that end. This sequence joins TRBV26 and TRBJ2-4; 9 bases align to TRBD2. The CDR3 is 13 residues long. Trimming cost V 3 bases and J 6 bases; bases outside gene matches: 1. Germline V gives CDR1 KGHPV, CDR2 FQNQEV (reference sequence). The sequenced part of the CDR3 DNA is TGTGCCAGCAGTCTTCTGGGGGGGAACACCTTGTAC. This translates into CASSLLGGNTLY. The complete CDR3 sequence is CASSLLGGNTLYF.

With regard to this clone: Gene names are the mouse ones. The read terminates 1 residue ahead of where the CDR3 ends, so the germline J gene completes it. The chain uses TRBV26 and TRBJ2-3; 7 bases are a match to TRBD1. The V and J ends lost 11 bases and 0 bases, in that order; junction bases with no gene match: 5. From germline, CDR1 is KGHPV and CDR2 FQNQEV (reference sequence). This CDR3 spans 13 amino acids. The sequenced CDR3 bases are TGTGCCTCACAGGGGTTTAGTGCAGAAACGCTGTAT. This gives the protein CASQGFSAETLY. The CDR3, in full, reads CASQGFSAETLYF.

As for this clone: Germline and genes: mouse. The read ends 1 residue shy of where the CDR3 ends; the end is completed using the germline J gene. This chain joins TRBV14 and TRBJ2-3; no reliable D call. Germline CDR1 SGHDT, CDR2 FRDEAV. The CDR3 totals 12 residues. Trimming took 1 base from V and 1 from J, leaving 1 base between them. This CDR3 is CASSFRAETLYF. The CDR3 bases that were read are TGTGCCAGCAGTTTCCGTGCAGAAACGCTGTAT.

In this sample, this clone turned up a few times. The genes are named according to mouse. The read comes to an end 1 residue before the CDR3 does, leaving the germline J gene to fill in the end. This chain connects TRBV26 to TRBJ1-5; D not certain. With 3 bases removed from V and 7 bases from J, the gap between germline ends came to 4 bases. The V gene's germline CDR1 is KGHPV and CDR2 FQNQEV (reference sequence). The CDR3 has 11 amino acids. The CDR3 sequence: CASSLEQAPLF. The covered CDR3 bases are TGTGCCAGCAGTCTAGAACAGGCTCCGCTT.

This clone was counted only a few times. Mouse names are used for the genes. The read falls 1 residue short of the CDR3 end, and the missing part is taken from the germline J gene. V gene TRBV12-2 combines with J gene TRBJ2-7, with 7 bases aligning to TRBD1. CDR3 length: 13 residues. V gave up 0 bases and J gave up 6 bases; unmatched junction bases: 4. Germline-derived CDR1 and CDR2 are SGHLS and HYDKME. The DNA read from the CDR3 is TGTGCCAGCTCTCTCGAACAGGGGATTGAACAGTAC. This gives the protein CASSLEQGIEQY. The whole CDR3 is CASSLEQGIEQYF.

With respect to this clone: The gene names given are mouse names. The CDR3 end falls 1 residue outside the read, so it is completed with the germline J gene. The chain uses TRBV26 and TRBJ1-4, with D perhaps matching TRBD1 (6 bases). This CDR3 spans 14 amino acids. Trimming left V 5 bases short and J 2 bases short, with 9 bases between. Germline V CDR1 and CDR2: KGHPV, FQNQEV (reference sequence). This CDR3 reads CASSRDISNERLFF. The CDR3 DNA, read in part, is TGTGCCAGCAGTAGGGACATATCCAACGAAAGATTATTT.

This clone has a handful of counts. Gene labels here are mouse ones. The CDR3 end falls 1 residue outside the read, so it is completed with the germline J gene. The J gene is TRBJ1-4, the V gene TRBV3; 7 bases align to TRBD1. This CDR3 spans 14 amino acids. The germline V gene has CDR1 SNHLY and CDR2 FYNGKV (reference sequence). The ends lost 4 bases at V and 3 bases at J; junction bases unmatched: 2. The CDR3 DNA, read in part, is TGTGCCAGCAGCTCGACAGGGACCAACGAAAGATTATTT. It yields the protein CASSSTGTNERLF. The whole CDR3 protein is CASSSTGTNERLFF.

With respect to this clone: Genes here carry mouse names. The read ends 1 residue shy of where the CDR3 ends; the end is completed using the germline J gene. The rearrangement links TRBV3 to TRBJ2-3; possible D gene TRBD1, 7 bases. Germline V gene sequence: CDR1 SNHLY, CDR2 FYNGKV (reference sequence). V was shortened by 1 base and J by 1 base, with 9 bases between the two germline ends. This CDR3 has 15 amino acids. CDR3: CASSLEGGGAETLYF. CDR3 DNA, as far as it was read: TGTGCCAGCAGCTTAGAAGGGGGCGGTGCAGAAACGCTGTAT.